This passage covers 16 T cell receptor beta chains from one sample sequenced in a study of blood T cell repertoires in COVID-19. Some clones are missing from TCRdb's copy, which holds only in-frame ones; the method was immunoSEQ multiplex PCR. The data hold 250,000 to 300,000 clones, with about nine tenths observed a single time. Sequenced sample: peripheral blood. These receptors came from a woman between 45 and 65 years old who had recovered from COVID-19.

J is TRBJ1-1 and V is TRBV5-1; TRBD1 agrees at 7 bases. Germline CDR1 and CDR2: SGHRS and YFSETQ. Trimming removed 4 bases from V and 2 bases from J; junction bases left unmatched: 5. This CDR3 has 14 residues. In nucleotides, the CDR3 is TGCGCCAGCAGCGCCGGGACAGCCAACACTGAAGCTTTCTTT. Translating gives CASSAGTANTEAFF.

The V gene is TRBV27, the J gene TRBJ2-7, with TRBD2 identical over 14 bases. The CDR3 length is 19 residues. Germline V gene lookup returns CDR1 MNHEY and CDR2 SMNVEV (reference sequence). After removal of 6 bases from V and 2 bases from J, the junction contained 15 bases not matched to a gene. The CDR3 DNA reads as TGTGCCAGCAGAGTCCCGGGACGCACGACTAGCGGGGGGGCCTACGAGCAGTACTTC. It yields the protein CASRVPGRTTSGGAYEQYF.

DNA of the CDR3: TGCGCCAGCAGCTTGGAAAACGCTAGGGAACAGGGAATCCACACCTTC. This codes for CASSLENAREQGIHTF. This rearrangement joins TRBV5-1 to TRBJ1-2; maybe TRBD1 (6 bases). The CDR3 has 16 amino acids. V gave up 0 bases and J gave up 12 bases, with 24 bases separating them. Germline V gene data show CDR1 as SGHRS and CDR2 as YFSETQ.

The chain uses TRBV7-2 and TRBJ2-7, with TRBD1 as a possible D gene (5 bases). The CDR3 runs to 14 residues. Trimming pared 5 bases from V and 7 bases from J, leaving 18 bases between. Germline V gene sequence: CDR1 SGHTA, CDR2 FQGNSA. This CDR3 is CASSPVVGAGEQYF. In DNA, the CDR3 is TGTGCCAGCAGCCCCGTCGTAGGGGCAGGAGAGCAGTACTTC.

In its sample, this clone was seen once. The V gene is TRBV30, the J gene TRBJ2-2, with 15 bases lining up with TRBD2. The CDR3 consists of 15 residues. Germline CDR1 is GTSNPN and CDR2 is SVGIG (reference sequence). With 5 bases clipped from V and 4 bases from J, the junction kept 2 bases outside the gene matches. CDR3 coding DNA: TGTGCCTGGGGGACTAGCGGGAGGTTCACCGGGGAGCTGTTTTTT. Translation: CAWGTSGRFTGELFF.

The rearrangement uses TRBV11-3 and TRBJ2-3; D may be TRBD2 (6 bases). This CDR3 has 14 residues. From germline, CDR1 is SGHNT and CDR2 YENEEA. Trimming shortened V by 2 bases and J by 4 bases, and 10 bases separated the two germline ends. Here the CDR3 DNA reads TGTGCCAGCAGCTTACCGGGAGAGGCAGATACGCAGTATTTT. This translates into CASSLPGEADTQYF.

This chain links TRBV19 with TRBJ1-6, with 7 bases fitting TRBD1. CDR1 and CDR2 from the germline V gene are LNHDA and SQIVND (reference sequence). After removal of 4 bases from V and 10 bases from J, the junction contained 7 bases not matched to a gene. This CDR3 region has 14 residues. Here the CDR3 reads CASSTDRVASPLHF. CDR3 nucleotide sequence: TGTGCCAGTAGTACCGACAGGGTAGCATCACCCCTCCACTTT.

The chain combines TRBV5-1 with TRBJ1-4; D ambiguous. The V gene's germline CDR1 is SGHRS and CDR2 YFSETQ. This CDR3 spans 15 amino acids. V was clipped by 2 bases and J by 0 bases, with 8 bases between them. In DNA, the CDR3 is TGCGCCAGCAGCTTCACTCCGGCAACTAATGAAAAACTGTTTTTT. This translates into CASSFTPATNEKLFF.

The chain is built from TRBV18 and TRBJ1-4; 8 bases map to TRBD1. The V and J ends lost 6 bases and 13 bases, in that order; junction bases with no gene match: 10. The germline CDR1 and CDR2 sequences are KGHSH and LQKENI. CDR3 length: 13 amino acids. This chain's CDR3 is CASSLDRGKRLFF. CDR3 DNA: TGTGCCAGCTCGCTCGACAGGGGCAAGAGACTGTTTTTT.

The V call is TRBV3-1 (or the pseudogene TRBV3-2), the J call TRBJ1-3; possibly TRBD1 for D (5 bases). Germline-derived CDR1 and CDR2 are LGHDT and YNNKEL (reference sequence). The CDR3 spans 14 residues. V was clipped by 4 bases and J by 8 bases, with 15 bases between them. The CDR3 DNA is TGTGCCAGCAGCCGACGACCGACAGAGGACACCATATATTTT. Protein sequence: CASSRRPTEDTIYF.

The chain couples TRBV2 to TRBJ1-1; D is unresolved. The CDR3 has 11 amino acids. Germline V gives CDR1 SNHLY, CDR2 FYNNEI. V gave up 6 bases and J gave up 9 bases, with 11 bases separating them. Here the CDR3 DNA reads TGTGCCAGCAGCCTCCGGGTCCAAGCTTTCTTT. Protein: CASSLRVQAFF.

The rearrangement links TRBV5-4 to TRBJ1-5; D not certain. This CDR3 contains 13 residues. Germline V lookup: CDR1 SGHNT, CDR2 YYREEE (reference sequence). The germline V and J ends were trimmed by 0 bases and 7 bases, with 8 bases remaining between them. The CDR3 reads CASSLVPGQPQHF. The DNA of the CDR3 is TGTGCCAGCAGCTTGGTCCCCGGGCAGCCCCAGCATTTT.

DNA for the CDR3: TGCGCCAGCAGCCAAGGCCCTAGCGGGTCGCTTTTTGATGAGCAGTTCTTC. It translates to CASSQGPSGSLFDEQFF. V usage is TRBV4-1 and J usage is TRBJ2-1; 8 positions agree with TRBD2. CDR3 length: 17 residues. Germline loops: CDR1 MGHRA, CDR2 YSYEKL. V dropped 1 base and J dropped 8; count of bases not matched to a gene: 13.

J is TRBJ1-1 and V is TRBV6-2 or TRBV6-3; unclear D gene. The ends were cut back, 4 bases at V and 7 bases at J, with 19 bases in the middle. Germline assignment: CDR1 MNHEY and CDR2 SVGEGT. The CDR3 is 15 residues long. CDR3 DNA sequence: TGTGCCAGCAGTTTCCGGGGTTTTTACGACGTTGAAGCTTTCTTT. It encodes CASSFRGFYDVEAFF.

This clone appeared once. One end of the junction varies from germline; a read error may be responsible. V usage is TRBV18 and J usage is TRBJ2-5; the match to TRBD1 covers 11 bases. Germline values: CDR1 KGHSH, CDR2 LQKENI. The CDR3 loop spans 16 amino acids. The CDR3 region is CASSTPGQGDQETQYF. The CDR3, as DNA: TGTGCCAGCTCAACACCGGGACAGGGGGACCAAGAGACCCAGTACTTC.

The DNA for the CDR3 is TGTGCCTGGAAGGGCAGGGGTGTGTATGAGCAGTTCTTC. Its translation is CAWKGRGVYEQFF. The chain combines TRBV30 with TRBJ2-1, with a tentative D call TRBD1 (6 bases). This CDR3 has 13 amino acids. CDR1 is GTSNPN and CDR2 is SVGIG in the germline V gene (reference sequence). V dropped 4 bases and J dropped 8 bases, with 15 bases sitting between them. Variable domain in full (rest from reference TRBV30 and TRBJ2-1): SQTIHQWPATLVQPVGSPLSLECTVEGTSNPNLYWYRQAAGRGLQLLFYSVGIGQISSEVPQNLSASRPQDRQFILSSKKLLLSDSGFYLCAWKGRGVYEQFFGPGTRLTVL.